The clone carrying this TCR beta chain was counted a single time. Its antigen is still unknown. The sample contains more than one DNA sequence encoding this CDR3. Germline-derived CDR1 and CDR2 are SGHRS and YFSETQ. The ends lost 4 bases at V and 0 bases at J; junction bases unmatched: 2. This CDR3 contains 15 residues. TCRdb keeps only in-frame clones here, not all; method: immunoSEQ multiplex PCR. The sample includes about 2.4 million clones, over 85% of them seen just once. The data originate from a study of shared clonotypes between healthy human individuals. Notes on the study in general: On the whole, naive subsets had larger estimated richness than memory subsets had.

The sequencing input was naive CD4+ T cells sorted from blood. Subset denoted: CD45RA+ positively selected. This clonotype was sampled from a man younger than 35 in good health. The V and J genes are TRBV5-1 and TRBJ2-1; 9 bases agree with TRBD1. The CDR3 reads CASSVTGGSYNEQFF. DNA of the CDR3: TGCGCCAGCAGCGTGACAGGGGGCTCCTACAATGAGCAGTTCTTC.